Below, one TCR beta chain is given with its context. The antigen this receptor binds is unknown. No base quality values were provided; no much bigger clone lies one nucleotide off. This record comes from a study of long-term antiretroviral therapy in people with HIV (dated by TCRdb to 2021 to 2024). For the study in its entirety: The earliest samples were collected approximately a decade before the 2015 WHO recommendation for immediate ART, a period when ART was typically delayed until CD4 counts fell. A retrospective serial study tested whether changes in peripheral blood TRB repertoire composition and diversity were associated with ART initiation and durable HIV suppression. From fewer than 35 adults with confirmed HIV infection, the cohort provided some 200 cryopreserved PBMC samples, gathered serially across a mean of about 6 years (range 1-12). About 40% of the roughly 30 participants with HIV were female. No cross-contamination during QIAcube processing turned up in test extractions that ran a monoclonal T-cell line alongside 30 or so polyclonal samples.

Sequencing of the TRB variable region was done with the immunoSEQ hsTCRB v3.0 assay at survey level resolution. A depth of roughly 35,000-55,000 T-cell genomes per sample was targeted for TRB sequencing. TRB libraries were pooled and sequenced on an Illumina MiSeq using a v3 150-cycle kit. As for the original processing: Repertoire analysis was performed in R inside a reproducible Nextflow workflow that covered QC, data transformation and analysis. Custom analyses were implemented in LymphoSeq2, an R package for AIRR-Seq data exploration. Four samples that yielded fewer than 5000 total TRB sequences were excluded, so that 150 to 200 HIV repertoires were analyzed. Of the roughly 190 retained HIV repertoires, about 60 were collected before and more than 120 after ART initiation. Repertoires were downsampled to 5000 TRB nucleotide sequences, with summary statistics averaged over 100 downsampling iterations. Only TRB sequences with CDR3 regions of at least seven amino acids were retained for analysis. Diversity was measured with a Shannon entropy-derived clonality score and the Gini coefficient. Repertoire networks linked the top 5000 CDR3 amino acid sequences whenever two sequences differed by an edit distance of one. GLIPH2 predicted antigen specificity groups and MHC restriction for TRB CDR3 amino acid sequences. Known CMV, EBV, HIV or tissue antigen associations were flagged by matching CDR3 amino acid sequences against VDJdb and McPAS-TCR. Pre-ART, post-ART and control groups were compared with Wilcoxon signed-rank tests and Holm-Bonferroni correction. TCRdb took over this immuneACCESS table, retaining in-frame rearrangements with V and J assigned. Such tables are incomplete; in checked studies, under half of the missing clones stem from an unresolved V gene, and the remainder is unexplained. Clone size and V and J calls were adopted from that table, with D and trimming inferred from the DNA. The sample table lists about 25,000 clones, 90% to 95% of them with a count of one. The ten largest clones capture about 10% of the sample.

Including the terminal cysteine and phenylalanine, the CDR3 comprises 14 residues. Of the read, only the CDR3 DNA is kept; its 42 bases are in frame from base 1. According to the germline V gene, CDR1 reads SGHAT and CDR2 reads FQNNGV. The V end loses 5 bases and the J end loses 2 bases, and a stretch of 12 bases separates them. Participants were included only if at least one PBMC sample before ART initiation and at least two post-ART samples were available. All participants with HIV were treated in the United States of America. Before DNA extraction, cryopreserved samples of about 1-11 million PBMC were thawed and then washed. At the time of the earliest PBMC sample, participants with HIV were aged between about 20 and 55 years. Each participant contributed PBMC samples from 1-4 timepoints before ART initiation and 2-8 timepoints after ART initiation, with a median of 7 samples. Serial HIV viral load, CD4+ T-cell count, ART history and demographic data were obtained for every participant. Using a Qiagen kit on a QIAcube, genomic DNA was extracted from unsorted PBMC, with samples processed in batches of 12.

General study outcomes and caveats: Unsorted PBMC were profiled instead of sorted CD4+ and CD8+ T cells because pre-ART samples had limited cell numbers. Expanded TRB clones identified before ART initiation dominated the repertoire at all time points, although this dominance fluctuated and declined in many PLHIV after ART. Starting ART was linked to a significant rise in TRB diversity, yet even with long-term ART the diversity remained significantly lower than in transplant donor controls. The samples were dated from the mid-2000s to the late 2010s, and the ART regimens that were used may be less effective than current ART regimens. Because PBMC availability was limited, only the TCR beta chain was sequenced, with no alpha chain pairing. Narrower CDR3 length ranges were observed in HIV repertoires than in controls, and an antigen-experienced repertoire with only a slight naive shift after ART was suggested by the network structure. No data were available on ART adherence, viral resistance or therapy changes, limiting inferences about post-ART repertoire changes.

This sequence uses TRBV11-2 and TRBJ1-2, with no D gene named confidently. Source: unsorted PBMCs, taken 7.6 years after starting antiretroviral therapy. The clonotype comes from a middle-aged woman with HIV. The nucleotide sequence reads as follows: TGTGCCAGCAGCGTTAGTGGGGTGAACTATGGCTACACCTTC. Its protein product is CASSVSGVNYGYTF.